The source of this T cell receptor beta chain is a study of T cell responses to AZD1222 COVID-19 vaccine. The ends lost 0 bases at V and 12 bases at J; junction bases unmatched: 9. CDR1 is MGHRA, CDR2 YSYEKL, per germline. The CDR3 length is 15 residues. With respect to this clone: Its antigen is not identified.

Notes on the study in general: The donor cohort was predominantly white British with a female majority, and clonal diversity may have been underestimated.

TCRdb's copy holds only in-frame clones and misses some; the assay was immunoSEQ multiplex PCR. In the table there are over 150,000 clones, just over 90% of which are singletons. This sequence originates from an adult in good health. The sample in question was peripheral blood, obtained on day 0 of AZD1222 vaccination. V gene TRBV4-1 combines with J gene TRBJ2-1, with 9 nucleotides matching TRBD2. The CDR3 protein is CASSQDWASGVWQFF. In nucleotides, the CDR3 is TGCGCCAGCAGCCAAGATTGGGCTAGCGGGGTTTGGCAGTTCTTC.